The 12 T cell receptor beta chains in this list originate from one sample, sequenced in a study of T cells in Graves' hyperthyroidism and ophthalmopathy. Authors of the study amplified TCR beta CDR3 regions from RNA transcripts. The primer set for the first-round RT-PCR of the TCR CDR3 was HTBI. Each CDR3 protein gets one entry after TCRdb re-called the multiplex PCR reads with MiXCR. The sample shows about 400,000 distinct CDR3 sequences, under 15% of them seen only once. Sequencing was carried out using blood. These TCRs come from a woman aged 25 to 39 with Graves' hyperthyroidism.

The CDR3 DNA reads TGTGCCAGCAGTTTCCGGGACGGCGAAAAACTGTTTTTT. This codes for CASSFRDGEKLFF. V is TRBV27 and J is TRBJ1-4, with D perhaps matching TRBD1 (5 bases). V was trimmed by 3 bases and J by 8 bases, leaving 10 bases between them. Looked up from germline, CDR1 is MNHEY and CDR2 is SMNVEV (reference sequence). CDR3 size: 13 residues.

This chain joins TRBV29-1 and TRBJ2-5; no firm D call. CDR1 is SQVTM, CDR2 ANQGSEA, per germline. The CDR3 runs to 11 residues. Trimming cost V 8 bases and J 5 bases, with 12 bases left between them. The CDR3 bases are TGCAGCTGTTGGTTGTATGAGACCCAGTACTTC. It codes for CSCWLYETQYF.

This clonotype was seen ten or more times. The J gene is TRBJ2-1, the V gene TRBV27; 8 bases map to TRBD2. This CDR3 contains 15 residues. Germline values: CDR1 MNHEY, CDR2 SMNVEV (reference sequence). Trimming cost V 6 bases and J 1 base; bases outside gene matches: 5. CDR3 nucleotides: TGTGCCAGCAGGGTTAGCGGGAATTCCTACAATGAGCAGTTCTTC. The encoded protein is CASRVSGNSYNEQFF.

The chain carries TRBV30 and TRBJ2-1; 13 bases are a match to TRBD2. Germline V gene data show CDR1 as GTSNPN and CDR2 as SVGIG (reference sequence). The length of the CDR3 is 14 residues. After removal of 5 bases from V and 2 bases from J, the junction contained 0 bases not matched to a gene. The CDR3, as DNA: TGTGCCTGGGGGACTAGCGGGGCCTACAATGAGCAGTTCTTC. It specifies CAWGTSGAYNEQFF.

This clonotype appeared many times. V and J are TRBV7-9 and TRBJ2-7; perhaps TRBD2 as D (6 bases). Trimming took 8 bases from V and 2 from J, leaving 7 bases between them. The CDR3 extends over 11 amino acids. Germline lookup yields CDR1 SEHNR and CDR2 FQNEAQ (reference sequence). CDR3 in DNA: TGTGCCAGCGGGGGGACCTACGAGCAGTACTTC. Its protein product is CASGGTYEQYF.

This clonotype was observed a handful of times. With a much larger clone just one base away, this may be a read error. The chain links TRBV6-1 to TRBJ2-7; perhaps D is TRBD1 or TRBD2 (7 bases each). The CDR3 consists of 13 residues. The germline gives CDR1 MNHNS, CDR2 SASEGT. V lost 7 bases to trimming and J lost 0 bases, with 10 bases between them. The CDR3 bases are TGTGCCAGCAAGCGGGACAGCTCCTACGAGCAGTACTTC. Its protein is CASKRDSSYEQYF.

This clonotype was counted ten times or more. This chain joins TRBV28 and TRBJ2-1; no reliable D call. This CDR3 region has 14 residues. V lost 1 base and J 5 bases, leaving 9 bases between the germline ends. Per germline, CDR1 MDHEN and CDR2 SYDVKM. In DNA, the CDR3 is TGTGCCAGCAGTTTATATCGGAACGACAATGAGCAGTTCTTC. It translates to CASSLYRNDNEQFF.

The sample holds many counts of this clonotype. The gene calls are TRBV7-8 and TRBJ2-1; 7 bases are shared with TRBD2. Trimming at V came to 2 bases and at J to 8 bases, leaving 12 bases not matched to a gene. This CDR3 has 16 amino acids. From germline, CDR1 is SGHVS and CDR2 FQNEAQ. The CDR3 loop is CASSLMAGVQRDEQFF. CDR3 sequence (DNA): TGTGCCAGCAGCTTAATGGCGGGAGTGCAGCGCGATGAGCAGTTCTTC.

This clonotype was picked up many times. The V and J genes are TRBV11-3 and TRBJ2-3; D possibly corresponds to TRBD2 (6 bases). Germline lookup yields CDR1 SGHNT and CDR2 YENEEA. V lost 8 bases to trimming and J lost 1 base, with 13 bases between them. The CDR3 spans 14 residues. As DNA, the CDR3 is TGTGCCAGCTCCCGGGACTCCCGCACAGATACGCAGTATTTT. This codes for CASSRDSRTDTQYF. The full variable domain, with the rest looked up from reference TRBV11-3 and TRBJ2-3, is EAGVVQSPRYKIIEKKQPVAFWCNPISGHNTLYWYLQNLGQGPELLIRYENEEAVDDSQLPKDRFSAERLKGVDSTLKIQPAELGDSAVYLCASSRDSRTDTQYFGPGTRLTVL.

This clonotype was counted at least ten times. V and J are TRBV3-1 and TRBJ2-3; perhaps TRBD2 as D (5 bases). The germline CDR1 and CDR2 sequences are LGHDT and YNNKEL (reference sequence). Trimming shortened V by 4 bases and J by 0 bases, and 20 bases separated the two germline ends. The CDR3 consists of 18 residues. The CDR3 sequence: CASSPSKGGGLSTDTQYF. The CDR3 nucleotides are TGTGCCAGCAGCCCATCGAAGGGCGGCGGACTCAGCACAGATACGCAGTATTTT.

The chain uses TRBV28 and TRBJ1-2, with D maybe TRBD1 (6 bases). V was pared by 5 bases and J by 0 bases, with 13 bases between. The germline CDR1 and CDR2 sequences are MDHEN and SYDVKM. There are 15 residues in the CDR3. The CDR3 region is CASSGGGQTNYGYTF. The CDR3, as DNA: TGTGCCAGCAGTGGAGGAGGACAGACTAACTATGGCTACACCTTC.

There are many counts of this clonotype. The chain couples TRBV20-1 to TRBJ2-7; D call uncertain. Germline CDR1 is DFQATT and CDR2 is SNEGSKA (reference sequence). Trimming cost V 2 bases and J 3 bases, with 11 bases left between them. The CDR3 covers 13 residues. CDR3 nucleotide sequence: TGCAGTGCTAGACTGGGATACGGCTACGAGCAGTACTTC. Translation: CSARLGYGYEQYF.